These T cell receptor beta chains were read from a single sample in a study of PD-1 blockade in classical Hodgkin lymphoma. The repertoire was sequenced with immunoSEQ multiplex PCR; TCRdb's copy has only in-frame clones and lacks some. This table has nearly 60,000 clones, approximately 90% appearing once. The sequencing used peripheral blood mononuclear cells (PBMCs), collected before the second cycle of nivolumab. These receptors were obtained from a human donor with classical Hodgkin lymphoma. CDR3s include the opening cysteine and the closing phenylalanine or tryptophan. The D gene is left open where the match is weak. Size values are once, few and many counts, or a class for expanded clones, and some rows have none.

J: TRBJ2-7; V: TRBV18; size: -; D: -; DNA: TGTGCCAGCTCACCGATTAGAACAGGAACCTACGAGCAGTACTTC; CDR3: CASSPIRTGTYEQYF
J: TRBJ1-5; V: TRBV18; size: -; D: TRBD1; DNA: TGTGCCAGCTCACTTGGGACAGGGAGTGTGAGTCAGCCCCAGCATTTT; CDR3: CASSLGTGSVSQPQHF
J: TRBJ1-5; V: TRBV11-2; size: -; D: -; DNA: TGTGCCAGCAGCCTGTACTCCCGGCCGGATAGCAATCAGCCCCAGCATTTT; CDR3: CASSLYSRPDSNQPQHF
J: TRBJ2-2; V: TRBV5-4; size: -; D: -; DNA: TGTGCCAGCAGCTTAGCAGAAAACACCGGGGAGCTGTTTTTT; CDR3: CASSLAENTGELFF
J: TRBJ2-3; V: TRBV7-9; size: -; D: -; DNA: TGTGCCAGCAGCGTCCCCCCCAGGCGAGATACGCAGTATTTT; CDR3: CASSVPPRRDTQYF
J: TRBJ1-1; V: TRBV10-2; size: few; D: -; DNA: TGCGCCAGCAGTCCACCGAACACTGAAGCTTTCTTT; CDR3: CASSPPNTEAFF
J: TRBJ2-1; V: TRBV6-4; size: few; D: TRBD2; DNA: TGTGCCAGCAGTGACACAAAACTAGCGGGAGGGCCAAGTGAGCAGTTCTTC; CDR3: CASSDTKLAGGPSEQFF
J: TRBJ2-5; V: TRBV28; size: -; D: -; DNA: TGTGCCAGCAGTTTGACAGGAAGTTTCCAAGAGACCCAGTACTTC; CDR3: CASSLTGSFQETQYF
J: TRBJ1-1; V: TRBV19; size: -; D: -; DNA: TGTGCCAGTAACCCTCCGGGACAATCAAACACTGAAGCTTTCTTT; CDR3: CASNPPGQSNTEAFF
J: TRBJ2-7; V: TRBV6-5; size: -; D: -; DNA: TGTGCCAGCAGCCCACGCCCGGGCTTGCCGCCTTACTTC; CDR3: CASSPRPGLPPYF
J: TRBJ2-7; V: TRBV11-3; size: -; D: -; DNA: TGTGCCAGCAGCTTTCCGGATGAGCAGTACTTC; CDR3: CASSFPDEQYF
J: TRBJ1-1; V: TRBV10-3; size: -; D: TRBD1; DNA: TGTGCCATCAGTGAGTCGGGCAGGGGGCGGACTGAAGCTTTCTTT; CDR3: CAISESGRGRTEAFF
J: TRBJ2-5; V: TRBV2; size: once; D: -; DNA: TGTGCCAGCAGGGAGGACACGCTGTCCGAGACCCAGTACTTC; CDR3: CASREDTLSETQYF
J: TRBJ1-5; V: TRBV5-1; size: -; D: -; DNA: TGCGCCAGCTCCCTCGCGAAAGGGGACGGGAGCAATCAGCCCCAGCATTTT; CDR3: CASSLAKGDGSNQPQHF
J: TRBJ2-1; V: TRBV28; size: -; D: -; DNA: TGTGCCAGCAGTTTCTCGATCGGCTCCTACAATGAGCAGTTCTTC; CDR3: CASSFSIGSYNEQFF